These 17 T cell receptor beta chains share one sample of origin, sequenced in a study of T-cell memory formation after mild COVID-19 (dated by TCRdb to 2020 to 2023). Library prep was done by 5' RACE. TCRdb names Illumina NovaSeq 6000 as the instrument used. The public reads were reanalyzed by TCRdb: fastp trimming at Q25, MiXCR alignment, in-frame beta chains only. Entries are consolidated by CDR3 protein sequence, retaining the most common genes and DNA. This sample gives 550,000 to 600,000 distinct CDR3 sequences in total; around 16% of them show up just once. The ten largest clones take up about 7.5% of the sample. Sequencing was done on a sample of PBMCs or a T cell subset sorted from them (not recorded which). These receptors all stem from an adult woman who had mild COVID-19 (a few samples of this study predate the infection). The sample titles of this study are shuffled in the database, so cell type and time point are left out; the donor was told from shared clones.

In its sample, this clonotype was seen many times. The chain employs TRBV27 and TRBJ1-2; no clear D gene. The CDR3 has 13 amino acids. The germline CDR1 and CDR2 sequences are MNHEY and SMNVEV (reference sequence). Trimming stripped 6 bases from V and 4 bases from J, with 12 bases between. The CDR3, as DNA: TGTGCCAGCAGCCTGACCGGGCCCTATGGCTACACCTTC. Protein: CASSLTGPYGYTF.

The V call is TRBV5-5, the J call TRBJ1-2; maybe TRBD1 (5 bases). Trimming took off 3 bases at V and 3 bases at J, with 21 bases between the two ends. In germline, CDR1 is SGHKS, CDR2 YYEKEE (reference sequence). CDR3 length equals 17 residues. The CDR3 bases are TGTGCCAGCAGCTCAACCTACCTCTCAGGGATCGACTATGGCTACACCTTC. It encodes CASSSTYLSGIDYGYTF.

The chain joins TRBV6-5 to TRBJ2-3; TRBD2 aligns across 13 bases. Germline assignment: CDR1 MNHEY and CDR2 SVGAGI. V dropped 2 bases and J dropped 2; count of bases not matched to a gene: 1. The CDR3 is 16 amino acids. CDR3 nucleotides: TGTGCCAGCAGTTACGGGACTAGCGGGGTCACAGATACGCAGTATTTT. Protein product: CASSYGTSGVTDTQYF.

This clonotype has more than one count but fewer than ten. The chain combines TRBV24-1 with TRBJ1-2, with D perhaps matching TRBD1 (6 bases). Trimming left V 1 base short and J 6 bases short, with 11 bases between. This CDR3 contains 14 residues. Germline lookup yields CDR1 KGHDR and CDR2 SFDVKD. CDR3 loop: CATSDFEQGNGYTF. The CDR3, as DNA: TGTGCCACCAGTGATTTTGAACAGGGTAATGGCTACACCTTC.

This clonotype has just a few counts. V and J are TRBV6-2 or TRBV6-3 and TRBJ2-5, with TRBD1 identical over 8 bases. The CDR3 loop spans 15 amino acids. Looked up from germline, CDR1 is MNHEY and CDR2 is SVGEGT. V lost 2 bases and J lost 5; bases outside the gene matches: 7. The CDR3 DNA follows: TGTGCCAGCAGTTACGGCCGGACAGGGTCGGAGACCCAGTACTTC. Translation gives CASSYGRTGSETQYF.

The chain joins TRBV24-1 to TRBJ2-1; the D is unclear. Per germline, CDR1 KGHDR and CDR2 SFDVKD. The V and J ends lost 4 bases and 0 bases respectively, with 15 bases between them. This CDR3 has 17 residues. The CDR3 here is CATSELGTTGSYNEQFF. In DNA form, the CDR3 reads TGTGCCACCAGTGAGTTAGGAACGACCGGCTCCTACAATGAGCAGTTCTTC.

This clonotype appeared a single time. J is TRBJ2-3 and V is TRBV20-1, with TRBD2 matching over 8 bases. Germline values: CDR1 DFQATT, CDR2 SNEGSKA (reference sequence). The CDR3 sequence is 15 residues long. V was clipped by 2 bases and J by 5 bases; unmatched bases: 9. The CDR3 loop reads CSARKSAGAGDTQYF. Written as DNA, the CDR3 is TGCAGTGCTAGAAAATCAGCGGGAGCCGGAGATACGCAGTATTTT.

The chain is built from TRBV18 and TRBJ2-7, with D unclear. Germline loops: CDR1 KGHSH, CDR2 LQKENI. The CDR3 is 14 amino acids. V was shortened by 3 bases and J by 0 bases, with 9 bases between the two germline ends. CDR3 in amino acids: CASSPASGSYEQYF. The CDR3 DNA sequence: TGTGCCAGCTCACCGGCCTCGGGCTCCTACGAGCAGTACTTC.

This clonotype was counted a few times. The chain uses TRBV20-1 and TRBJ2-7; no clear D gene. Germline V lookup: CDR1 DFQATT, CDR2 SNEGSKA (reference sequence). CDR3 length: 11 amino acids. V lost 0 bases and J 13 bases, leaving 13 bases between the germline ends. The CDR3 DNA sequence: TGCAGTGCTAGAGATCAAGCGTCTTCATACTTC. Protein product: CSARDQASSYF.

The chain joins TRBV6-6 to TRBJ2-1, with 8 bases fitting TRBD2. Germline V lookup: CDR1 MNHNY, CDR2 SVGAGI (reference sequence). Trimming removed 0 bases from V and 2 bases from J; junction bases left unmatched: 6. This CDR3 is built from 17 residues. This CDR3 is CASSYSVSGGAYNEQFF. CDR3 DNA: TGTGCCAGCAGTTACTCTGTTTCCGGGGGGGCCTACAATGAGCAGTTCTTC.

V is TRBV14 and J is TRBJ2-1; D is possibly TRBD1 or TRBD2 (5 bases each). The V gene's germline CDR1 is SGHDN and CDR2 FVKESK. V was shortened by 2 bases and J by 8 bases, with 19 bases between the two germline ends. The CDR3 totals 16 residues. CDR3: CASSQTRRGPLDEQFF. CDR3 sequence (DNA): TGTGCCAGCAGCCAAACCCGACGGGGCCCACTGGATGAGCAGTTCTTC.

A few counts support this clonotype. The chain carries TRBV29-1 and TRBJ2-5; D is possibly TRBD2 (6 bases). V gave up 1 base and J gave up 1 base, with 22 bases separating them. Germline CDR1 reads SQVTM; CDR2 reads ANQGSEA. The CDR3 is 18 amino acids. The CDR3 nucleotides read TGCAGCGTTGAAGGTCAGGGTATGTGGAGGGAGCGCCAAGAGACCCAGTACTTC. Its translation is CSVEGQGMWRERQETQYF.

The chain joins TRBV18 to TRBJ1-4, with D uncertain. Trimming cost V 5 bases and J 8 bases, with 24 bases left between them. Looked up from germline, CDR1 is KGHSH and CDR2 is LQKENI. This CDR3 is built from 17 residues. This chain's CDR3 is CASSKGGSSHGLEKLFF. Written as DNA, the CDR3 is TGTGCCAGCTCAAAAGGAGGGTCGTCGCATGGCTTAGAAAAACTGTTTTTT.

This clonotype was found a few times. The chain links TRBV12-3 or TRBV12-4 to TRBJ2-3, with D perhaps TRBD1 (5 bases). The CDR3 runs to 16 residues. V was trimmed by 8 bases and J by 0 bases, leaving 18 bases between them. CDR3 DNA: TGTGCCAGCCATGTTTATAGCTCAGGGAGCACAGATACGCAGTATTTT. It encodes CASHVYSSGSTDTQYF.

The genes are TRBV5-6 and TRBJ2-5; D may be TRBD1 (5 bases). The germline CDR1 and CDR2 sequences are SGHDT and YYEEEE. CDR3 length equals 15 residues. Trimming left V 4 bases short and J 2 bases short, with 15 bases between. CDR3 in amino acids: CASSPIGQAQETQYF. Written as DNA, the CDR3 is TGTGCCAGCAGCCCGATAGGACAAGCTCAAGAGACCCAGTACTTC.

The gene calls are TRBV18 and TRBJ2-1, with a weak D call TRBD1 (5 bases). Per germline, CDR1 KGHSH and CDR2 LQKENI. There are 15 residues in the CDR3. V shed 1 base and J shed 4 bases, with 11 bases lying between them. DNA for the CDR3: TGTGCCAGCTCACCACGACAGAATTATTACAATGAGCAGTTCTTC. Translated: CASSPRQNYYNEQFF.

This clonotype turned up a few times. The chain recombines TRBV20-1 with TRBJ1-6; maybe TRBD1 (6 bases). The germline V gene encodes CDR1 DFQATT and CDR2 SNEGSKA (reference sequence). This CDR3 spans 15 amino acids. The V gene lost 6 bases and the J gene lost 7 bases, with 19 bases spanning the gap. The CDR3 coding sequence is TGCAGTGCCCCAGACAGGACCTCAGGGAATTCACCCCTCCACTTT. Protein product: CSAPDRTSGNSPLHF.